The 28 T cell receptor beta chains in this list originate from one sample, sequenced in a study of metastatic and nonmetastatic thyroid tumors. MiXCR reprocessed the PCR reads for TCRdb. The sample holds about 21,000 clones; roughly 10% are singletons and the top ten take approximately 8.1%. Each patient came to thyroid surgery without any prior treatment (of any kind). The sequencing input was blood. The receptor source for this set is a female donor with papillary thyroid cancer or a benign thyroid nodule (not recorded which). Some clones in this sample may be carry-over from other donors' samples.

This clone came up many times. The genes are TRBV4-1 and TRBJ2-5; 14 nucleotides align to TRBD2. The CDR3 runs 17 residues. The trim removed 4 bases at V and 4 bases at J, leaving 8 bases unmatched. CDR1 MGHRA and CDR2 YSYEKL come from the germline V gene. The chain's CDR3 is CASSPGLAGEGGETQYF. DNA of the CDR3: TGCGCCAGCAGCCCGGGACTAGCGGGAGAGGGAGGAGAGACCCAGTACTTC.

In its sample, this clone was seen many times. This sequence joins TRBV20-1 and TRBJ1-1; D remains unclear. In germline, CDR1 is DFQATT, CDR2 SNEGSKA (reference sequence). This CDR3 spans 12 amino acids. The CDR3 nucleotides read TGCAGCCAGTCACGCTCCCGAACTGAAGCTTTCTTT. Protein product: CSQSRSRTEAFF.

This clone was detected only a few times. A much more abundant neighbour one base away suggests this may be a read error. Within the sample, other DNA sequences also encode this same CDR3. V usage is TRBV2 and J usage is TRBJ1-1; D not resolved. Germline V lookup: CDR1 SNHLY, CDR2 FYNNEI. CDR3 length equals 13 residues. CDR3 residues: CASSRNYNTEAFF. The CDR3, as DNA: TGTGCCAGCAGTCGGAATTACAACACTGAAGCGTTCTTT.

This clone is medium-sized by share. The chain couples TRBV6-2 or TRBV6-3 to TRBJ2-3; 10 bases line up with TRBD1. The CDR3 loop spans 14 amino acids. V trimming: 4 bases; J trimming: 4 bases; junction bases outside the gene matches: 2. Germline V gene data show CDR1 as MNHEY and CDR2 as SVGEGT. The CDR3 DNA sequence: TGTGCCAGCAGTTCGGGACAGGGGCCAGATACGCAGTATTTT. Encoded protein: CASSSGQGPDTQYF.

This clone was observed a handful of times. The chain has TRBV28 and TRBJ2-3; perhaps TRBD1 as D (6 bases). Germline V CDR1 and CDR2: MDHEN, SYDVKM. The CDR3 is made up of 15 amino acids. V lost 0 bases, J lost 4 bases, and 11 bases lay in between. CDR3 loop: CASSLCVTGSDTQYF. The CDR3 DNA reads as TGTGCCAGCAGTTTATGTGTGACAGGTTCAGATACGCAGTATTTT.

This clone was detected a few times. V usage is TRBV6-1 and J usage is TRBJ1-2; perhaps TRBD1 as D (5 bases). Germline lookup yields CDR1 MNHNS and CDR2 SASEGT. Trimming took off 5 bases at V and 4 bases at J, with 11 bases between the two ends. There are 13 residues in the CDR3. The CDR3 bases are TGTGCCAGCAGTCTCGGGGCCCTCTATGGCTACACCTTC. It specifies CASSLGALYGYTF.

This clone was counted at least ten times. Within the sample, other DNA sequences also encode this same CDR3. The gene calls are TRBV28 and TRBJ1-5; D remains ambiguous. The CDR3 contains 14 residues. Germline CDR1 is MDHEN and CDR2 is SYDVKM. V lost 6 bases to trimming and J lost 2 bases, with 11 bases between them. CDR3 sequence: CASRELGGNQPQHF. CDR3 bases: TGTGCCAGCAGAGAACTGGGAGGCAATCAGCCCCAGCATTTT.

This clone was counted at least ten times. The chain uses TRBV20-1 and TRBJ2-2, with 7 nucleotides matching TRBD1. The CDR3 sequence is 17 residues long. Germline V lookup: CDR1 DFQATT, CDR2 SNEGSKA (reference sequence). After removal of 0 bases from V and 2 bases from J, the junction contained 9 bases not matched to a gene. The CDR3 is CSARDRDRELNTGELFF. The CDR3, as DNA: TGCAGTGCTAGAGATCGAGACAGGGAGCTTAACACCGGGGAGCTGTTTTTT.

This clone counts as medium-sized. The J gene is TRBJ2-3, the V gene TRBV6-1; 10 nucleotides line up with TRBD2. Per the germline V gene, CDR1 is MNHNS and CDR2 is SASEGT. This CDR3 has 15 residues. Trimming cost V 4 bases and J 4 bases; bases outside gene matches: 5. The CDR3 DNA reads as TGTGCCAGCAGTGCTAGACTAGCGGGTCCAGATACGCAGTATTTT. Translated: CASSARLAGPDTQYF.

In regard to this clone: A much larger clone sits a single nucleotide away, making a read error possible. Other nucleotide sequences in the sample specify the same CDR3. The rearrangement uses TRBV20-1 and TRBJ2-7, with 10 positions matching TRBD2. This CDR3 is 15 amino acids long. Germline lookup yields CDR1 DFQATT and CDR2 SNEGSKA (reference sequence). With 3 bases clipped from V and 3 bases from J, the junction kept 8 bases outside the gene matches. CDR3 bases: TGCAGTGCTAGGGATGTACTAGCGGGAATCTACGAGCAGTACTTC. Translating it yields CSARDVLAGIYEQYF.

This clone came up many times. The chain joins TRBV2 to TRBJ2-5; D is undetermined. Trimming took 4 bases from V and 9 from J, leaving 12 bases between them. The CDR3 totals 12 residues. The germline gives CDR1 SNHLY, CDR2 FYNNEI. The CDR3 sequence: CASSASHGPQYF. The CDR3 DNA sequence: TGTGCCAGCAGTGCATCACATGGGCCCCAGTACTTC.

V gene TRBV2 combines with J gene TRBJ2-7, with TRBD2 matching over 8 bases. The trim removed 6 bases at V and 4 bases at J, leaving 8 bases unmatched. The CDR3 is 14 residues long. Looked up from germline, CDR1 is SNHLY and CDR2 is FYNNEI. CDR3 sequence: CASSGAGERYEQYF. CDR3 DNA: TGTGCCAGCAGCGGAGCGGGAGAGAGGTACGAGCAGTACTTC.

This clone was detected many times. This sequence joins TRBV4-3 and TRBJ2-1, with D perhaps TRBD2 (5 bases). With 4 bases removed from V and 0 bases from J, the gap between germline ends came to 16 bases. The CDR3 length is 17 residues. Germline CDR1 and CDR2: LGHNA and YSLEER. The CDR3 DNA reads as TGCGCCAGCAGCCCCCGAAACGGGATTAGCTCCTACAATGAGCAGTTCTTC. The encoded protein is CASSPRNGISSYNEQFF.

Ten or more counts support this clone. One end of the junction varies from germline; a read error may be responsible. V usage is TRBV28 and J usage is TRBJ2-7; TRBD1 is a possible D gene (5 bases). Looked up from germline, CDR1 is MDHEN and CDR2 is SYDVKM. This CDR3 has 12 residues. CDR3 amino acids: CAGSITGYEQYF. CDR3 nucleotide sequence: TGTGCCGGCAGCATCACAGGCTACGAGCAGTACTTC.

This clone was seen repeatedly, ten times or more. As DNA, the CDR3 is TGTGCCTGGAGTGTAAATGACAGAGCGCAGTATTTT. Protein product: CAWSVNDRAQYF. The chain uses TRBV30 and TRBJ2-3; D is possibly TRBD1 (5 bases). The V end was cut by 0 bases, the J end by 10 bases, with 11 bases between. The CDR3 contains 12 residues. Germline assignment: CDR1 GTSNPN and CDR2 SVGIG (reference sequence).

Ten or more counts support this clone. This chain links TRBV11-2 with TRBJ1-6, with a weak D call TRBD1 (5 bases). Germline CDR1 reads SGHAT; CDR2 reads FQNNGV. The CDR3 spans 13 residues. Trimming cost V 10 bases and J 7 bases, with 14 bases left between them. CDR3: CATSDSLNSPLHF. CDR3 DNA sequence: TGTGCCACCTCTGACAGTTTAAATTCACCCCTCCACTTT.

By frequency in the sample, this clone is medium-sized. The rearrangement uses TRBV27 and TRBJ2-7; 7 bases map to TRBD1. V shed 3 bases, J shed 2 bases, and the junction held 7 bases outside the gene matches. This CDR3 is built from 15 residues. Germline CDR1 is MNHEY and CDR2 is SMNVEV (reference sequence). The CDR3 region is CASSFRGQAAYEQYF. The CDR3 bases are TGTGCCAGCAGTTTCCGCGGACAGGCAGCCTACGAGCAGTACTTC.

This clone was counted at least ten times. The chain recombines TRBV13 with TRBJ2-4; TRBD1 aligns across 7 bases. This CDR3 has 15 amino acids. V was clipped by 5 bases and J by 8 bases; unmatched bases: 12. From germline, CDR1 is PRHDT and CDR2 FYEKMQ (reference sequence). CDR3 nucleotides: TGTGCCAGCAGCCGGGGACAGACCCTAGGGGACATTCAGTACTTC. Protein: CASSRGQTLGDIQYF. The variable domain in full, completed from reference TRBV13 and TRBJ2-4, reads AAGVIQSPRHLIKEKRETATLKCYPIPRHDTVYWYQQGPGQDPQFLISFYEKMQSDKGSIPDRFSAQQFSDYHSELNMSSLELGDSALYFCASSRGQTLGDIQYFGAGTRLSVL.

This clone has ten or more counts. The genes are TRBV5-1 and TRBJ2-7; no reliable D call. The CDR3 totals 14 residues. V lost 0 bases, J lost 2 bases, and 9 bases lay in between. In germline, CDR1 is SGHRS, CDR2 YFSETQ. The CDR3 loop is CASSLATSTYEQYF. Here the CDR3 DNA reads TGCGCCAGCAGCTTGGCTACTTCAACCTACGAGCAGTACTTC.

This clone was picked up many times. The chain combines TRBV6-1 with TRBJ1-5; D is ambiguous. The germline CDR1 and CDR2 sequences are MNHNS and SASEGT. The CDR3 spans 14 residues. Deletions cut 7 bases from V and 1 base from J, with 11 bases between. CDR3 sequence reads: CASTRESSNQPQHF. Written as DNA, the CDR3 is TGTGCCAGCACCCGAGAGAGCAGCAATCAGCCCCAGCATTTT.

This clone has a count of ten or more. The CDR3 reads CASKGSLEEKLFF. The CDR3 nucleotides are TGTGCCAGCAAGGGGTCCCTCGAAGAAAAACTGTTTTTT. The rearrangement links TRBV2 to TRBJ1-4, with TRBD1 as a possible D gene (5 bases). Looked up from germline, CDR1 is SNHLY and CDR2 is FYNNEI. V lost 7 bases and J lost 8, with 14 bases in between. This CDR3 is 13 amino acids long.

This clone was detected ten times or more. The V and J genes are TRBV6-1 and TRBJ1-5, with TRBD1 as a possible D gene (6 bases). Germline V gives CDR1 MNHNS, CDR2 SASEGT. V was pared by 6 bases and J by 2 bases, with 14 bases between. CDR3 size: 15 residues. CDR3 amino acids: CASRQGSLGNQPQHF. The DNA for the CDR3 is TGTGCCAGCAGACAGGGAAGTTTGGGCAATCAGCCCCAGCATTTT.

J is TRBJ2-7 and V is TRBV20-1; TRBD2 matches 8 bases. Trimming cost V 2 bases and J 6 bases; bases outside gene matches: 12. Germline-derived CDR1 and CDR2 are DFQATT and SNEGSKA (reference sequence). CDR3 length equals 15 residues. In DNA, the CDR3 is TGCAGTGCTAGAATTAGCGGGGTCGTTCTGGGCGAGCAGTACTTC. Amino acids: CSARISGVVLGEQYF.

At least ten counts were recorded for this clone. This chain links TRBV20-1 with TRBJ2-3; D is tentatively TRBD1 or TRBD2 (7 bases each). CDR3 length: 13 amino acids. The germline V gene has CDR1 DFQATT and CDR2 SNEGSKA (reference sequence). V lost 7 bases and J lost 4, with 15 bases in between. The CDR3 loop reads CSGEGTGADTQYF. CDR3 sequence (DNA): TGCAGTGGGGAGGGTACAGGGGCAGATACGCAGTATTTT.

CDR3 residues: CASSRLNNEQFF. The CDR3 DNA is TGTGCCAGCAGCCGGCTAAACAATGAGCAGTTCTTC. This chain joins TRBV12-3 or TRBV12-4 and TRBJ2-1, with D uncertain. Between the trimmed V and J ends, which lost 6 bases and 5 bases, there was a span of 8 bases. The CDR3 is 12 amino acids.

There are many counts of this clone. This rearrangement joins TRBV7-2 to TRBJ2-7; no clear D. The germline V and J ends were trimmed by 1 base and 0 bases, with 4 bases remaining between them. In germline, CDR1 is SGHTA, CDR2 FQGNSA. The CDR3 is made up of 13 amino acids. Here the CDR3 DNA reads TGTGCCAGCAGCTTAGGACTCTCCTACGAGCAGTACTTC. It codes for CASSLGLSYEQYF.

This clone was seen a handful of times. This sequence may be a read error, since a much larger clone differs from it by one base. The conserved final phenylalanine or tryptophan is absent from the CDR3, which likely points to a read error. This sequence joins TRBV20-1 and TRBJ2-2; TRBD2 agrees at 12 bases. The V segment lost 1 base and the J segment 6 bases; nucleotides outside the gene matches: 6. Germline assignment: CDR1 DFQATT and CDR2 SNEGSKA (reference sequence). The CDR3 extends over 16 amino acids. Here the CDR3 DNA reads TGCAGTGCTAGAGGACTAGCGGGAGCAGCTGCCGGGGAGCTGTTTCTT. Protein sequence: CSARGLAGAAAGELFL.

This clone appeared many times. The chain employs TRBV5-1 and TRBJ2-5, with D maybe TRBD2 (6 bases). This CDR3 comprises 14 residues. CDR1 is SGHRS, CDR2 YFSETQ, per germline. Trimming removed 4 bases at V and 5 bases at J, with 15 bases between. The CDR3 DNA reads TGCGCCAGCAGCCTTGCCGGAGGGCGGGAGACCCAGTACTTC. Translated, it gives CASSLAGGRETQYF.